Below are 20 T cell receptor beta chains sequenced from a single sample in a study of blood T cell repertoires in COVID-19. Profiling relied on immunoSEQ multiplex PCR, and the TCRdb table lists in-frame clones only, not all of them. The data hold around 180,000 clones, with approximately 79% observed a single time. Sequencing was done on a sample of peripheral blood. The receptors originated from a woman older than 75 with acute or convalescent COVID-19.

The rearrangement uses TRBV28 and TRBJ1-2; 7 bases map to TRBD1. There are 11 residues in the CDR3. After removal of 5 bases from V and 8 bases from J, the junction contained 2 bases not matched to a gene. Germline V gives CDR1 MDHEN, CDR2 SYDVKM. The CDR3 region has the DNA TGTGCCAGCAGTCAACAGGGGGGCTACACCTTC. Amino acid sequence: CASSQQGGYTF.

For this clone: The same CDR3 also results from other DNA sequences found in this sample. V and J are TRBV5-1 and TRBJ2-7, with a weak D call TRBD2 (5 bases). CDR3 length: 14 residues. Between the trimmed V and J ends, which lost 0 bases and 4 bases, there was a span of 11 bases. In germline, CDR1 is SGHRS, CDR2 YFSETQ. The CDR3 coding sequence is TGCGCCAGCAGCTTGGAAGGTCGGGGTTACGAGCAGTACTTC. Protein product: CASSLEGRGYEQYF.

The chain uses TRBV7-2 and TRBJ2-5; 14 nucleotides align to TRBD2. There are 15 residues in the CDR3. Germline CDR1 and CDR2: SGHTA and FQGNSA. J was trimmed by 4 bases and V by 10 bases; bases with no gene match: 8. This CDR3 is CAIGTSGRSGETQYF. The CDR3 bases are TGTGCCATCGGGACTAGCGGGAGATCTGGAGAGACCCAGTACTTC.

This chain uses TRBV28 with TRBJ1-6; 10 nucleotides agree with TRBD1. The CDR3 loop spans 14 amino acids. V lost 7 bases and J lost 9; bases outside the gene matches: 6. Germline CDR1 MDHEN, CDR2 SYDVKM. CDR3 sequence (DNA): TGTGCCAGCACTTCCGGGACAGGGGTTTCACCCCTCCACTTT. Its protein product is CASTSGTGVSPLHF.

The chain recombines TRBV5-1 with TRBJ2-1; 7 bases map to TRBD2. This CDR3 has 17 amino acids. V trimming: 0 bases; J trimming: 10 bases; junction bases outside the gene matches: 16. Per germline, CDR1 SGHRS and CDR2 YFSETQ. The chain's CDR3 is CASSLVTSATDVYEQFF. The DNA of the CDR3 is TGCGCCAGCAGCTTGGTAACTAGCGCCACGGATGTCTACGAGCAGTTCTTC.

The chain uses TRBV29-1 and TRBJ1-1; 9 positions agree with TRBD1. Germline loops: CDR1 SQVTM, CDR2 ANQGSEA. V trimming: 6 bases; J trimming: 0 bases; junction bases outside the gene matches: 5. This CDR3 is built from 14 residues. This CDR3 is CSVDRGTMNTEAFF. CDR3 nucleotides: TGCAGCGTCGACAGGGGGACCATGAACACTGAAGCTTTCTTT.

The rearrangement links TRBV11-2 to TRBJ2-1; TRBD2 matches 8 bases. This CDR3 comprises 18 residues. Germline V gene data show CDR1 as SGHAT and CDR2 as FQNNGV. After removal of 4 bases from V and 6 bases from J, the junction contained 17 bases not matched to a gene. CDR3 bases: TGTGCCAGCAGCTCCCCTGCTGCAGCGGGAGTGGGGTTCAATGAGCAGTTCTTC. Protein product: CASSSPAAAGVGFNEQFF.

The CDR3 is CAISGERDYVEYF. In DNA form, the CDR3 reads TGTGCCATCAGTGGGGAGCGGGATTATGTTGAGTACTTC. The chain has TRBV10-3 and TRBJ2-7; 7 bases are shared with TRBD2. V was clipped by 4 bases and J by 11 bases; unmatched bases: 11. The CDR3 is made up of 13 amino acids. Germline CDR1 reads ENHRY; CDR2 reads SYGVKD.

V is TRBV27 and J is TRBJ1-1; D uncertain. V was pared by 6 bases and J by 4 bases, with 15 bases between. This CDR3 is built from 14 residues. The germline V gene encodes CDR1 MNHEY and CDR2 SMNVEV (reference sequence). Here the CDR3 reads CASRPEGVGTEAFF. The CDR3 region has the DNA TGTGCCAGCAGGCCGGAGGGCGTCGGCACTGAAGCTTTCTTT.

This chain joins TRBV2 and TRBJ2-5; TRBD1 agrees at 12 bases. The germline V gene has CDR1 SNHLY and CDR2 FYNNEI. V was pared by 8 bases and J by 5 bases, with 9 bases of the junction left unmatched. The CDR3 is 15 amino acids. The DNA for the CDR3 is TGTGCCAGCTCCAAGGGGGGACAGGGGGCCGAGACCCAGTACTTC. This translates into CASSKGGQGAETQYF. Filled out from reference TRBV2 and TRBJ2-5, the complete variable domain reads EPEVTQTPSHQVTQMGQEVILRCVPISNHLYFYWYRQILGQKVEFLVSFYNNEISEKSEIFDDQFSVERPDGSNFTLKIRSTKLEDSAMYFCASSKGGQGAETQYFGPGTRLLVL.

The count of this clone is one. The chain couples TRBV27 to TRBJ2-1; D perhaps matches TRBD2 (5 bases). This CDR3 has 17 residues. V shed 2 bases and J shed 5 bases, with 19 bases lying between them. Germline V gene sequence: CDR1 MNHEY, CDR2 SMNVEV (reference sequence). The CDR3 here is CASSLVRGAGRNNEQFF. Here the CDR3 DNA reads TGTGCCAGCAGTTTAGTCCGGGGTGCGGGCCGGAACAATGAGCAGTTCTTC.

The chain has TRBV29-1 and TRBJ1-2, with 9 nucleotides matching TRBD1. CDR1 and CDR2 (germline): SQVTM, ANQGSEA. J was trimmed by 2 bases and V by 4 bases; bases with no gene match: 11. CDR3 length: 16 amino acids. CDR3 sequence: CSVVPVVGQGNYGYTF. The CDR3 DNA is TGCAGCGTTGTGCCCGTGGTCGGACAGGGGAACTATGGCTACACCTTC.

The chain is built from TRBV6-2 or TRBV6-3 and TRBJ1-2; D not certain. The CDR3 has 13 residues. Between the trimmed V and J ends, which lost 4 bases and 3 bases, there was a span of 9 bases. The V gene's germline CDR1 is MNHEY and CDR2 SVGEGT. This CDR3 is CASSSGIHYGYTF. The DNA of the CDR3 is TGTGCCAGCAGTTCCGGGATACACTATGGCTACACCTTC.

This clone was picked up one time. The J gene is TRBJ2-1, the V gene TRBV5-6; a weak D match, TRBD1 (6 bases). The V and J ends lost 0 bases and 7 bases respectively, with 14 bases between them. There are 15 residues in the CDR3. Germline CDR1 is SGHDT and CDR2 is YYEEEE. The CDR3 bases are TGTGCCAGCAGCTTGGAAGGCACAGGGCTTAATGAGCAGTTCTTC. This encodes CASSLEGTGLNEQFF.

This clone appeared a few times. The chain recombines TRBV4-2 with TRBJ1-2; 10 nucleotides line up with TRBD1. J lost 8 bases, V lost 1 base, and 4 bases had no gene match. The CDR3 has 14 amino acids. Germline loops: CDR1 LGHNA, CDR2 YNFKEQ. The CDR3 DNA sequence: TGTGCCAGCAGCCAAGCAGGACAGGGGGGAGGCTACACCTTC. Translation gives CASSQAGQGGGYTF.

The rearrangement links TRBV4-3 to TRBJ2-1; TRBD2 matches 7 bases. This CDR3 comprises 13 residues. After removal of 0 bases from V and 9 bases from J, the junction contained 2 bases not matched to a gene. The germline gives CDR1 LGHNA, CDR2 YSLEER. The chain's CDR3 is CASSQDWGGEQFF. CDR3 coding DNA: TGCGCCAGCAGCCAAGATTGGGGGGGTGAGCAGTTCTTC.

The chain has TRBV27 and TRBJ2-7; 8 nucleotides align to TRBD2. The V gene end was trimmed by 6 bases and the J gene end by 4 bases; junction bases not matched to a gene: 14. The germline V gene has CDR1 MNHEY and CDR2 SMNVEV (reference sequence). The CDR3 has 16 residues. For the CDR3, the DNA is TGTGCCAGCAGGCCATCCACAGCGGGAGTTTTTTACGAGCAGTACTTC. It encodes CASRPSTAGVFYEQYF.

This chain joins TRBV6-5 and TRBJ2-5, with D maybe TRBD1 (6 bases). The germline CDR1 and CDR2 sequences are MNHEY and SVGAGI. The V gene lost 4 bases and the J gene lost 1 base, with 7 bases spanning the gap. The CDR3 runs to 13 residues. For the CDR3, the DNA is TGTGCCAGCAGTTCAGGGGTCCAAGAGACCCAGTACTTC. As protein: CASSSGVQETQYF.

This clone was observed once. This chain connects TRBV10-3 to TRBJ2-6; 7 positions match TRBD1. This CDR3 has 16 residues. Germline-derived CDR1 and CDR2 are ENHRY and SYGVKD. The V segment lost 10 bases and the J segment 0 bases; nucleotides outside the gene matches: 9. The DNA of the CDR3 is TGTGCCACCAGGGACAGAGTTCACTCTGGGGCCAACGTCCTGACTTTC. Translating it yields CATRDRVHSGANVLTF.

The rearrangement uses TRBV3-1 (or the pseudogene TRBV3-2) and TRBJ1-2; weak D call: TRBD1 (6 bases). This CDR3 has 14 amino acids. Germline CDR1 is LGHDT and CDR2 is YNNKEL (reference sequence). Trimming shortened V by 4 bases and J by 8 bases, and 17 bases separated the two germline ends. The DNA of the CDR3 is TGTGCCAGCAGCCCACAACAGGGTCTGCGAGGCTACACCTTC. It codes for CASSPQQGLRGYTF.